These 29 T cell receptor beta chains were all obtained from the same sample, sequenced in a study of blood T cell repertoires in COVID-19 (dated by TCRdb to 2018 to 2020). The receptor library was made with the immunoSEQ multiplex PCR assay. TCRdb's version of the immuneACCESS table is confined to in-frame rearrangements and falls short of the full clone set. An unresolved V gene accounts for under half of the shortfall where checked; the remainder is of unknown origin. The sample table records about 98,000 clones; 81% of these occur just once. The ten largest clones capture about 11% of the sample. Sequenced: peripheral blood. The receptors derive from a woman of 80 years or more with acute or convalescent COVID-19.

The CDR3 sequence: CASSWAGQGATNEQFF. CDR3 nucleotide sequence: TGCGCCAGCAGCTGGGCGGGACAGGGGGCTACAAATGAGCAGTTCTTC. V and J are TRBV5-1 and TRBJ2-1; 12 bases are shared with TRBD1. The CDR3 sequence is 16 residues long. V gave up 3 bases and J gave up 7 bases; unmatched junction bases: 8. Germline V gene sequence: CDR1 SGHRS, CDR2 YFSETQ.

V and J are TRBV24-1 and TRBJ1-5, with a tentative D call TRBD1 (6 bases). The germline V gene has CDR1 KGHDR and CDR2 SFDVKD. The CDR3 covers 16 residues. The V end was cut by 6 bases, the J end by 3 bases, with 17 bases between. The chain's CDR3 is CATSQGLSNLNQPQHF. In DNA form, the CDR3 reads TGTGCCACCAGTCAGGGGCTTTCTAATCTCAATCAGCCCCAGCATTTT.

This chain uses TRBV4-1 with TRBJ1-4; D uncertain. The CDR3 runs to 17 residues. V was cut by 7 bases and J by 0 bases, with 18 bases left in between. Germline V gene data show CDR1 as MGHRA and CDR2 as YSYEKL. The CDR3 protein is CASKDFWIPATNEKLFF. In nucleotides, the CDR3 is TGCGCCAGCAAGGACTTTTGGATCCCCGCAACTAATGAAAAACTGTTTTTT.

This chain links TRBV10-3 with TRBJ2-3; TRBD1 aligns across 8 bases. CDR1 is ENHRY, CDR2 SYGVKD, per germline. This CDR3 region has 16 residues. After removal of 6 bases from V and 0 bases from J, the junction contained 8 bases not matched to a gene. CDR3 sequence (DNA): TGTGCCATCAGGAAAACAGGGGGTCAGAGCACAGATACGCAGTATTTT. Protein product: CAIRKTGGQSTDTQYF.

This chain uses TRBV28 with TRBJ2-1; maybe TRBD2 (6 bases). The CDR3 loop spans 17 amino acids. V was cut by 3 bases and J by 5 bases, with 20 bases left in between. Germline loops: CDR1 MDHEN, CDR2 SYDVKM. CDR3: CASSFVRGRGSDNEQFF. CDR3 nucleotides: TGTGCCAGCAGTTTTGTGCGAGGGCGGGGCTCGGACAATGAGCAGTTCTTC.

The chain employs TRBV19 and TRBJ2-1, with 12 nucleotides matching TRBD2. V trimming: 8 bases; J trimming: 4 bases; junction bases outside the gene matches: 9. Germline CDR1 reads LNHDA; CDR2 reads SQIVND (reference sequence). The CDR3 runs 16 residues. CDR3 in DNA: TGTGCCAGTGTGCCTAGCGGGGGGGCATTTTACAATGAGCAGTTCTTC. Translation: CASVPSGGAFYNEQFF.

This chain uses TRBV11-3 with TRBJ2-1; TRBD1 agrees at 9 bases. The germline gives CDR1 SGHNT, CDR2 YENEEA. This CDR3 has 15 residues. After removal of 1 base from V and 5 bases from J, the junction contained 3 bases not matched to a gene. The CDR3 DNA sequence: TGTGCCAGCAGCTTAGGGACAGGGGTCCACAATGAGCAGTTCTTC. Translation gives CASSLGTGVHNEQFF. Complete variable domain (other parts from reference TRBV11-3 and TRBJ2-1): EAGVVQSPRYKIIEKKQPVAFWCNPISGHNTLYWYLQNLGQGPELLIRYENEEAVDDSQLPKDRFSAERLKGVDSTLKIQPAELGDSAVYLCASSLGTGVHNEQFFGPGTRLTVL.

The gene calls are TRBV2 and TRBJ1-2, with 7 bases that match TRBD1. The CDR3 sequence is 12 residues long. Trimming at V came to 6 bases and at J to 6 bases, leaving 4 bases not matched to a gene. From germline, CDR1 is SNHLY and CDR2 FYNNEI. CDR3 sequence: CASRGDRDGYTF. The CDR3 DNA follows: TGTGCCAGCAGGGGGGACAGAGATGGCTACACCTTC. The full variable domain, completed using reference TRBV2 and TRBJ1-2, is EPEVTQTPSHQVTQMGQEVILRCVPISNHLYFYWYRQILGQKVEFLVSFYNNEISEKSEIFDDQFSVERPDGSNFTLKIRSTKLEDSAMYFCASRGDRDGYTFGSGTRLTVV.

This clone was picked up a small number of times. The chain is built from TRBV2 and TRBJ1-6; tentatively, D is TRBD1 (5 bases). The CDR3 contains 14 residues. Germline values: CDR1 SNHLY, CDR2 FYNNEI. V dropped 5 bases and J dropped 2 bases, with 7 bases sitting between them. The CDR3 nucleotides read TGTGCCAGCAGTAGGGGCGCCTATAATTCACCCCTCCACTTT. Translated, it gives CASSRGAYNSPLHF. The entire variable domain, with the rest obtained from reference TRBV2 and TRBJ1-6, is as follows: EPEVTQTPSHQVTQMGQEVILRCVPISNHLYFYWYRQILGQKVEFLVSFYNNEISEKSEIFDDQFSVERPDGSNFTLKIRSTKLEDSAMYFCASSRGAYNSPLHFGNGTRLTVT.

The chain carries TRBV3-1 (or the pseudogene TRBV3-2) and TRBJ2-5, with no clear D. Looked up from germline, CDR1 is LGHDT and CDR2 is YNNKEL (reference sequence). The CDR3 has 15 amino acids. Trimming stripped 1 base from V and 5 bases from J, with 14 bases between. The CDR3 here is CASSQGVKEIETQYF. CDR3 sequence (DNA): TGTGCCAGCAGCCAAGGAGTCAAAGAGATCGAGACCCAGTACTTC.

The chain joins TRBV7-9 to TRBJ2-7, with D hard to call. This CDR3 is built from 14 residues. Germline V gives CDR1 SEHNR, CDR2 FQNEAQ (reference sequence). Between the trimmed V and J ends, which lost 4 bases and 3 bases, there was a span of 13 bases. The chain's CDR3 is CASSSYESYYEQYF. In DNA form, the CDR3 reads TGTGCCAGCAGCTCCTACGAGTCCTACTACGAGCAGTACTTC.

This clone was observed a single time. The chain combines TRBV25-1 with TRBJ2-3; D possibly corresponds to TRBD1 (6 bases). The CDR3 length is 16 residues. The V gene lost 1 base and the J gene lost 0 bases, with 11 bases spanning the gap. Germline lookup yields CDR1 MGHDK and CDR2 SYGVNS. The CDR3 DNA reads TGTGCCAGCAGTGAATCGACAGGAACTAGCACAGATACGCAGTATTTT. Its protein product is CASSESTGTSTDTQYF.

V gene TRBV4-3 combines with J gene TRBJ1-2, with D unclear. Germline values: CDR1 LGHNA, CDR2 YSLEER. V lost 1 base and J lost 5, with 5 bases in between. The CDR3 is made up of 12 amino acids. The CDR3 DNA is TGCGCCAGCAGCCAAGGCCAGTATGGCTACACCTTC. Amino acid sequence: CASSQGQYGYTF.

V is TRBV18 and J is TRBJ2-5; TRBD1 might be the D (6 bases). Germline V gene lookup returns CDR1 KGHSH and CDR2 LQKENI. The length of the CDR3 is 13 residues. V was cut by 3 bases and J by 4 bases, with 9 bases left in between. The CDR3 DNA is TGTGCCAGCTCACCGGGACAAGCAGAGACCCAGTACTTC. Translation gives CASSPGQAETQYF.

This CDR3 is CASSTATGPFYGYTF. CDR3 DNA sequence: TGTGCCAGCAGCACGGCTACAGGCCCCTTCTATGGCTACACCTTC. The chain links TRBV28 to TRBJ1-2, with D maybe TRBD1 (5 bases). V was trimmed by 6 bases and J by 4 bases, leaving 18 bases between them. The CDR3 length is 15 residues. Germline loops: CDR1 MDHEN, CDR2 SYDVKM.

V is TRBV5-1 and J is TRBJ2-1; perhaps TRBD1 as D (5 bases). V gave up 0 bases and J gave up 1 base, with 8 bases separating them. This CDR3 contains 15 residues. Germline assignment: CDR1 SGHRS and CDR2 YFSETQ. This CDR3 reads CASSLGQGSYNEQFF. Here the CDR3 DNA reads TGCGCCAGCAGCTTGGGGCAGGGATCCTACAATGAGCAGTTCTTC.

The rearrangement joins TRBV19 to TRBJ2-6; 9 bases are shared with TRBD1. Germline CDR1 LNHDA, CDR2 SQIVND (reference sequence). This CDR3 is built from 18 residues. V was clipped by 1 base and J by 0 bases; unmatched bases: 4. This chain's CDR3 is CASSIAGQGSSGANVLTF. The CDR3 DNA is TGTGCCAGTAGTATAGCGGGACAGGGAAGCTCTGGGGCCAACGTCCTGACTTTC.

The gene calls are TRBV2 and TRBJ1-4; TRBD1 is a possible D gene (6 bases). CDR1 SNHLY and CDR2 FYNNEI come from the germline V gene. This CDR3 contains 14 residues. V lost 6 bases and J lost 7, with 15 bases in between. This CDR3 is CASRRGGWGEKLFF. The CDR3 DNA reads TGTGCCAGCAGAAGGGGGGGGTGGGGTGAAAAACTGTTTTTT.

The V and J genes are TRBV19 and TRBJ1-2; weak D call: TRBD1 (6 bases). V gave up 7 bases and J gave up 4 bases, with 22 bases separating them. This CDR3 has 16 residues. The V gene's germline CDR1 is LNHDA and CDR2 SQIVND (reference sequence). The CDR3 DNA sequence: TGTGCCAGTACCCAGAGTGGGCAGGGGTTCTCCTATGGCTACACCTTC. This codes for CASTQSGQGFSYGYTF.

The J gene is TRBJ1-1, the V gene TRBV5-1; 12 bases line up with TRBD1. The CDR3 runs to 16 residues. The germline V gene has CDR1 SGHRS and CDR2 YFSETQ. Unmatched junction bases numbered 7, after V lost 3 bases and J lost 4 bases. The CDR3 sequence: CASSWGQGALRTEAFF. The CDR3 DNA follows: TGCGCCAGCAGCTGGGGACAGGGGGCGCTTCGCACTGAAGCTTTCTTT.

The chain combines TRBV5-1 with TRBJ1-3, with D tentatively TRBD1 (5 bases). Germline values: CDR1 SGHRS, CDR2 YFSETQ. V was trimmed by 0 bases and J by 0 bases, leaving 10 bases between them. CDR3 length: 16 residues. The CDR3 region has the DNA TGCGCCAGCAGCTTGGAGGACACGTTCTCTGGAAACACCATATATTTT. This sequence encodes CASSLEDTFSGNTIYF.

The V and J genes are TRBV3-1 (or the pseudogene TRBV3-2) and TRBJ2-7; TRBD2 matches 9 bases. CDR3 length equals 15 residues. J was trimmed by 2 bases and V by 0 bases; bases with no gene match: 2. Germline V gene lookup returns CDR1 LGHDT and CDR2 YNNKEL (reference sequence). The CDR3 is CASSQDRGGAYEQYV. The CDR3 DNA sequence: TGTGCCAGCAGCCAAGATCGCGGGGGGGCCTACGAGCAGTACGTC.

This clone was counted a single time. The chain uses TRBV2 and TRBJ2-3; weak D call: TRBD2 (7 bases). Trimming removed 11 bases from V and 2 bases from J, with 17 bases in between. The germline CDR1 and CDR2 sequences are SNHLY and FYNNEI. The CDR3 is made up of 14 amino acids. The CDR3 loop is CASRRGDYTDTQYF. CDR3 sequence (DNA): TGTGCCTCAAGGAGGGGGGACTACACAGATACGCAGTATTTT.

The chain recombines TRBV11-2 with TRBJ2-7; D remains unclear. The CDR3 consists of 13 residues. V lost 4 bases and J lost 2, with 9 bases in between. Germline V gene lookup returns CDR1 SGHAT and CDR2 FQNNGV. CDR3 amino acids: CASSSVFPYEQYV. The DNA of the CDR3 is TGTGCCAGCAGCTCCGTTTTCCCCTACGAGCAGTACGTC.

V usage is TRBV10-3 and J usage is TRBJ2-3; 8 positions agree with TRBD2. Germline V gene sequence: CDR1 ENHRY, CDR2 SYGVKD. The CDR3 is made up of 14 amino acids. The V gene end was trimmed by 10 bases and the J gene end by 3 bases; junction bases not matched to a gene: 9. CDR3 residues: CATQAGEGTDTQYF. The CDR3 region has the DNA TGTGCCACCCAAGCGGGGGAGGGGACAGATACGCAGTATTTT.

V is TRBV5-4 and J is TRBJ1-6; D ambiguous. Germline V gene sequence: CDR1 SGHNT, CDR2 YYREEE (reference sequence). The CDR3 covers 12 residues. V was cut by 4 bases and J by 14 bases, with 13 bases left in between. The CDR3 sequence: CASSAVGGALHF. The CDR3, as DNA: TGTGCCAGCAGCGCCGTAGGCGGAGCCCTCCACTTT.

The V and J genes are TRBV6-5 and TRBJ1-5, with D perhaps TRBD1 (6 bases). The V end lost 5 bases, the J end lost 0 bases, and 11 bases lay between the germline ends. This CDR3 comprises 15 residues. CDR1 is MNHEY, CDR2 SVGAGI, per germline. CDR3 protein: CASSRYRDSNQPQHF. Written as DNA, the CDR3 is TGTGCCAGCAGTCGTTACAGGGATAGCAATCAGCCCCAGCATTTT.

The chain links TRBV5-4 to TRBJ2-3; 8 bases line up with TRBD2. CDR1 SGHNT and CDR2 YYREEE come from the germline V gene (reference sequence). CDR3 length: 15 amino acids. V trimming: 2 bases; J trimming: 0 bases; junction bases outside the gene matches: 2. The CDR3 reads CASSFGGASTDTQYF. The CDR3 nucleotides are TGTGCCAGCAGCTTCGGGGGGGCGAGCACAGATACGCAGTATTTT.

The chain links TRBV9 to TRBJ2-1; D is possibly TRBD2 (6 bases). The CDR3 extends over 16 amino acids. Germline CDR1 SGDLS, CDR2 YYNGEE. Trimming took off 4 bases at V and 8 bases at J, with 22 bases between the two ends. CDR3 DNA sequence: TGTGCCAGCAGCACCTCCACGCAGGGCGGGATCCATGAGCAGTTCTTC. It yields the protein CASSTSTQGGIHEQFF.